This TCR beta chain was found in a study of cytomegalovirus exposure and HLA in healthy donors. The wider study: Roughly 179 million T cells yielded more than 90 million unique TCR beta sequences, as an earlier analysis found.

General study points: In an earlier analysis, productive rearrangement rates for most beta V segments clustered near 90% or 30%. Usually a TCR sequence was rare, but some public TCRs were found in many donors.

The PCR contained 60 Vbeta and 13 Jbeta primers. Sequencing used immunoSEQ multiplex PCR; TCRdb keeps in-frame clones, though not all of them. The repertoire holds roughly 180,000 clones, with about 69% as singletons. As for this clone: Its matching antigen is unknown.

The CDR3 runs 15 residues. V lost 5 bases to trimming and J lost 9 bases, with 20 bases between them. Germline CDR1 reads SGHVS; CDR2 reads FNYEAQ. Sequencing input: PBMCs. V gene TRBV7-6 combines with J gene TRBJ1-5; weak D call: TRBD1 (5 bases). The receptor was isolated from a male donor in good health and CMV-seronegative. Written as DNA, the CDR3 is TGTGCCAGCAGCCCCTTAGGAGGGGCGATTGGGCCCCAGCATTTT. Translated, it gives CASSPLGGAIGPQHF.